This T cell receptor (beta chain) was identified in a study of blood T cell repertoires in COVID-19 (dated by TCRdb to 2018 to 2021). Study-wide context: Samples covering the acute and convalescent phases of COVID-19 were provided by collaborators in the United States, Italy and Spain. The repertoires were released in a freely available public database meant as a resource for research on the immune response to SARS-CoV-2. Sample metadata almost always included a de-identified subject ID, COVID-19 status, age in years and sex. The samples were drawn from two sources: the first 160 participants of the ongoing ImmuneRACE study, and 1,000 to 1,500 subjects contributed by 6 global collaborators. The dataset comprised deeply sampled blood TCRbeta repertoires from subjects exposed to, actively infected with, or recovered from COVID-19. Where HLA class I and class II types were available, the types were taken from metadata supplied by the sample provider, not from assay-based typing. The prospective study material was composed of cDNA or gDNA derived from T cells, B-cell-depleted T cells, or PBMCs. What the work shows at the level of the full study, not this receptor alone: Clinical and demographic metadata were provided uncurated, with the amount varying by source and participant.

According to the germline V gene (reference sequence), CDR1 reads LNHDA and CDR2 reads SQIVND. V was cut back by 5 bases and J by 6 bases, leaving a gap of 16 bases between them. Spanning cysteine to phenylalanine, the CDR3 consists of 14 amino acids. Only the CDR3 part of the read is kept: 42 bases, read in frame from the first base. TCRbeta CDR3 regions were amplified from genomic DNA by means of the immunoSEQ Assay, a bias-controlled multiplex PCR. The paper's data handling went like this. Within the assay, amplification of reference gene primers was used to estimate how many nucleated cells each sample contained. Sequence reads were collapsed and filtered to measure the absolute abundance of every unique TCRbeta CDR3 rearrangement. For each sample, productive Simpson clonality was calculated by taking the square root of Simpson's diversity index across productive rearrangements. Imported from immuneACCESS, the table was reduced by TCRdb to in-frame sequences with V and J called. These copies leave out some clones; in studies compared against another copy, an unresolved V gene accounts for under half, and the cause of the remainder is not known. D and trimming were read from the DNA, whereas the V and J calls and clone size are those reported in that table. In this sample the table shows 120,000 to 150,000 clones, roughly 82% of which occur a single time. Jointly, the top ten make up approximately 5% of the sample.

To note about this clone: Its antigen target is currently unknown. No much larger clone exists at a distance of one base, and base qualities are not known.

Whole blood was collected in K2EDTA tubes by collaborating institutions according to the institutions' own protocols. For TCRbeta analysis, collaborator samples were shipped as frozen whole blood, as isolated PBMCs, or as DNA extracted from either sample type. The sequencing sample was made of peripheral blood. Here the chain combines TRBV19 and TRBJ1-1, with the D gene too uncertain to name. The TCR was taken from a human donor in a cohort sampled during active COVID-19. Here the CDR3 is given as CASSLGQSGSEAFF. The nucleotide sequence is TGTGCCAGTAGTCTGGGCCAGTCGGGATCTGAAGCTTTCTTT.